This T cell receptor beta chain emerged from a study of T cells in Graves' hyperthyroidism and ophthalmopathy. Findings and limits, study-wide: Blood also contained most expanded thyroid clonotypes above 0.001.

What was amplified from RNA transcripts were TCR beta CDR3 regions. TCR CDR3 regions were first amplified by RT-PCR with HTBI primers. From the multiplex PCR reads, TCRdb called clonotypes with MiXCR, one entry per CDR3 protein. The sample comprises about 160,000 distinct CDR3 sequences, about 9% of which are singletons, and approximately 24% rests with the top ten. In regard to this clonotype: Its antigen is as yet unknown.

V dropped 0 bases and J dropped 4 bases, with 13 bases sitting between them. The CDR3 runs 15 residues. Germline values: CDR1 SGHRS, CDR2 YFSETQ. Lactation, pregnancy, other autoimmune disease or uncontrolled infection led to exclusion of patients. Blood was obtained at the first hyperthyroidism diagnosis, which preceded any ophthalmopathy symptoms. This TCR came from a woman aged 18-35 years with Graves' hyperthyroidism that later progressed to Graves' ophthalmopathy. J is TRBJ1-2 and V is TRBV5-1; D is ambiguous. Material: blood. The CDR3 DNA is TGCGCCAGCAGCTTGGCGTTGAGCGGCTCCTATGGCTACACCTTC. This translates into CASSLALSGSYGYTF.